The clone carrying this T cell receptor beta chain was detected a few times. The antigen is undetermined. The CDR3 runs to 14 residues. Per the germline V gene, CDR1 is MDHEN and CDR2 is SYDVKM. Losses at the gene ends were 2 bases for V and 5 bases for J; bases not matched to a gene: 5. The sample comes from a study of vaccination and CD4 T cells after COVID-19. The wider study: The post-COVID samples were taken a median approximately 100 days after diagnosis, anywhere from 35 to 161. Overlapping spike peptides of SARS-CoV-2, HCoV-NL63, HCoV-OC43 and HCoV-229E stimulated the cells. Study-level findings and limits: Convalescent patient numbers were relatively low, with no early post-infection timepoints.

The time point: late sampling 161 to 241 days after vaccination in a few convalescent patients. The treatment: roughly ten-day PBMC culture with coronavirus spike peptide pools or control peptides (ViraFEST assay). ViraFEST used peptide pools to expand antigen-specific T cells before TCR sequencing. With the Oncomine TCR Beta short-read assay, DNA from cultured CD4+ T cells was sequenced. TCRdb analysed the PCR reads with MiXCR anew, one entry per CDR3 protein. The sample records about 21,000 distinct CDR3 sequences, around two fifths being singletons. Here the sequenced sample was CD4+ T cells from blood, cultured in vitro, taken about 7 months after SARS-CoV-2 vaccination. The TCR comes from a human donor who had recovered from COVID-19. The chain combines TRBV28 with TRBJ2-5; 7 nucleotides agree with TRBD2. The chain's CDR3 is CASSLAGAFETQYF. CDR3 DNA sequence: TGTGCCAGCAGTTTAGCGGGAGCTTTTGAGACCCAGTACTTC.